Listed below are T cell receptor beta chains from one sample, sequenced in a study of Graves' ophthalmopathy and Graves' hyperthyroidism. From the multiplex PCR reads, TCRdb called clonotypes with MiXCR, one entry per CDR3 protein. Of 620,000 or so distinct CDR3 sequences in the sample, over 20% were seen once. What was sequenced was peripheral blood. These receptors all stem from a woman between 18 and 29 years old with stable Graves' hyperthyroidism. Some clones in this sample may be carry-over from other donors' samples. The conserved cysteine and the conserved F or W are not part of the CDR3 here.

v_call	j_call	cdr3_aa
TRBV15	TRBJ2-7	ATSSAGTGGYEQY
TRBV11-2	TRBJ2-6	ASSFTAWASGANVLT
TRBV30	TRBJ1-2	AWSSDRVPANYGYT
TRBV6-1	TRBJ1-2	ASSPQGIYGYT
TRBV12-3/TRBV12-4	TRBJ1-1	ASSLSGKNTEAF
TRBV6-1	TRBJ1-1	ASSGDLGTGINLNTEAF
TRBV20-1	TRBJ2-5	SARRPTGKETQY
TRBV19	TRBJ1-2	ASSMVYGYT
TRBV18	TRBJ1-1	ASSPPGGPEAF
TRBV5-6	TRBJ1-2	ASSVGQGGYGYT
TRBV7-9	TRBJ1-1	ASSQRTGDAYEAF
TRBV7-2	TRBJ1-1	ASSLSFGSTEAF
TRBV30	TRBJ2-7	AWTSGGALKPYEQY
TRBV5-1	TRBJ2-7	ASSLDPGGDEQY
TRBV19	TRBJ1-2	ASSISRQGGRGYGYT
TRBV20-1	TRBJ2-7	SAMGQGDDEQY
TRBV2	TRBJ1-1	ASSGTGPFSEAF
TRBV5-1	TRBJ1-2	ARKEEGYT
TRBV2	TRBJ2-7	ASSDPLRGSEQY
TRBV13	TRBJ2-7	ASSLPGSSGRYHEQY